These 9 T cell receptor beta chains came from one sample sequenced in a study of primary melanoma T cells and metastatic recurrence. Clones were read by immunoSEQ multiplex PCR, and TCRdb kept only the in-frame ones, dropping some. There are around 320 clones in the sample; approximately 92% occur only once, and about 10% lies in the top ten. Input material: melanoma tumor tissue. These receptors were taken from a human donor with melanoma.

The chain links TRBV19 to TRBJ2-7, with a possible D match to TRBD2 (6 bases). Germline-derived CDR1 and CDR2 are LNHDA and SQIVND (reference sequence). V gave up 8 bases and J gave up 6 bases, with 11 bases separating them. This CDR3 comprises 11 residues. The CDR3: CASGDFGEQYF. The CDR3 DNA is TGTGCCAGTGGGGACTTCGGCGAGCAGTACTTC. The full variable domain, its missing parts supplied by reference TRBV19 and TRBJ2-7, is DGGITQSPKYLFRKEGQNVTLSCEQNLNHDAMYWYRQDPGQGLRLIYYSQIVNDFQKGDIAEGYSVSREKKESFPLTVTSAQKNPTAFYLCASGDFGEQYFGPGTRLTVT.

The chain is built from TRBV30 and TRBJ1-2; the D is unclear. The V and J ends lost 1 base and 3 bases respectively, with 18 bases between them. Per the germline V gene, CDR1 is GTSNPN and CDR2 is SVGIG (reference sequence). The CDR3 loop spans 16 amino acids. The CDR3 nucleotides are TGTGCCTGGAGTGACCCTGTGAGGATCTATTACTATGGCTACACCTTC. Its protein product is CAWSDPVRIYYYGYTF.

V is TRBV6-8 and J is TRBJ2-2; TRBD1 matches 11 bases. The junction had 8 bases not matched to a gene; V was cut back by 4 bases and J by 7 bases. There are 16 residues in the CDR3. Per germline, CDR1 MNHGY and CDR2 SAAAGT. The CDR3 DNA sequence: TGTGCCAGCAGTTCACGAGGACAGGGGGCTTTCGGGGAGCTGTTTTTT. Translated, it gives CASSSRGQGAFGELFF.

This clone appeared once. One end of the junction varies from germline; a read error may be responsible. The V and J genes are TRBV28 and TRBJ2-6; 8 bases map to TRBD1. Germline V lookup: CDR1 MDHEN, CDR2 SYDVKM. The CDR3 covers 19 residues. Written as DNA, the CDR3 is TGTGCCAGCAGTTGGATCGGGACAGGAAGATTAGCTTGGGCCAACGTCTTGACTTTC. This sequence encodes CASSWIGTGRLAWANVLTF.

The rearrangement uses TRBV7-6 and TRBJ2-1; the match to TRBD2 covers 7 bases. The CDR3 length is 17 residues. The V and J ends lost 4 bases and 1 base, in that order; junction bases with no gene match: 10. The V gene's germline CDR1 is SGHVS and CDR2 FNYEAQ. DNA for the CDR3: TGTGCCAGCAGCTCCGGGACTAACGGAGAGTCCTACAATGAGCAGTTCTTC. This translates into CASSSGTNGESYNEQFF.

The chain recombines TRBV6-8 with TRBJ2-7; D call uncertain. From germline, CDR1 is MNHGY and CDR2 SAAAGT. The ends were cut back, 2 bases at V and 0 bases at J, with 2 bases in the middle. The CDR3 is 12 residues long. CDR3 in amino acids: CASSYSSYEQYF. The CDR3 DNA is TGTGCCAGCAGTTACAGCTCCTACGAGCAGTACTTC.

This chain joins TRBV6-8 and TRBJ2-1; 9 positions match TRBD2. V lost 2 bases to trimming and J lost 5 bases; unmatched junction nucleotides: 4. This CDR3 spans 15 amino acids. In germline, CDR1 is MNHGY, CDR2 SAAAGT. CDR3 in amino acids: CASSYASGINNEQFF. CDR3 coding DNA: TGTGCCAGCAGTTACGCTAGCGGGATTAACAATGAGCAGTTCTTC.

CDR3 residues: CASSYGVTGGEWGKWEQFF. The CDR3 nucleotides read TGTGCCAGCAGTTACGGTGTAACAGGGGGCGAATGGGGGAAATGGGAGCAGTTCTTC. The rearrangement links TRBV6-8 to TRBJ2-1; 9 nucleotides match TRBD1. The ends lost 2 bases at V and 10 bases at J; junction bases unmatched: 21. The CDR3 is made up of 19 amino acids. CDR1 and CDR2 (germline): MNHGY, SAAAGT.

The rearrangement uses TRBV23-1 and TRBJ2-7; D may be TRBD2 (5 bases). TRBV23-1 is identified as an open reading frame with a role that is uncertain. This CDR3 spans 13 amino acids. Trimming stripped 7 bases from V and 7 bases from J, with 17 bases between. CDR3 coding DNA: TGCGCCAGCAAGCGAGATCCACGAGGGGAGCAGTACTTC. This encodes CASKRDPRGEQYF.